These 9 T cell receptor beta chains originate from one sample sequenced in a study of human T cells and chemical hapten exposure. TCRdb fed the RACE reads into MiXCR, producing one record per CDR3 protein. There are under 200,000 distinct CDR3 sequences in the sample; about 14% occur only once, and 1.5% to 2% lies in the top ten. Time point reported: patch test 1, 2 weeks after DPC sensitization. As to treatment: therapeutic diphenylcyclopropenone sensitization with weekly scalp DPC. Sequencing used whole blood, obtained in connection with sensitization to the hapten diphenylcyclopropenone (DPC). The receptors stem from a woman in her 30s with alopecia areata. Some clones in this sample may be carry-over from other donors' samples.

CDR3 DNA sequence: TGTGCCAGCAGTTTTGGGAGACGAGAAGCTTTCTTT. Its protein product is CASSFGRREAFF. V usage is TRBV28 and J usage is TRBJ1-1; D ambiguous. CDR1 and CDR2 from the germline V gene are MDHEN and SYDVKM. The V gene lost 3 bases and the J gene lost 8 bases, with 10 bases spanning the gap. The CDR3 covers 12 residues.

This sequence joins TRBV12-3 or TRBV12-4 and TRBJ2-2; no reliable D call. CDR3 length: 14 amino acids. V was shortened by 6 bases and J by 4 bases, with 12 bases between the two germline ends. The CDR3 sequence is CASRSIGPTGELFF. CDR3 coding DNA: TGTGCCAGCAGATCAATCGGGCCCACCGGGGAGCTGTTTTTT.

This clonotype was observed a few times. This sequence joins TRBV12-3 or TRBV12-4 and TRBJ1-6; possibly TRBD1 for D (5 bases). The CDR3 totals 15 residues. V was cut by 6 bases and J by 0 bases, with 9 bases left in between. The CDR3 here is CASRGESSYNSPLHF. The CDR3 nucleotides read TGTGCCAGCAGGGGGGAGAGCTCCTATAATTCACCCCTCCACTTT.

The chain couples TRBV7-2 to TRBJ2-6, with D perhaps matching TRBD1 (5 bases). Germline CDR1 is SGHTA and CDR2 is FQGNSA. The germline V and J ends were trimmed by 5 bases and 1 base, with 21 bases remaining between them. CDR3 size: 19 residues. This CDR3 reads CASSRAKAGPVSGANVLTF. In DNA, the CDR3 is TGTGCCAGCAGCCGGGCGAAGGCAGGGCCAGTATCTGGGGCCAACGTCCTGACTTTC. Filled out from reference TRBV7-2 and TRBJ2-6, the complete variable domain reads GAGVSQSPSNKVTEKGKDVELRCDPISGHTALYWYRQSLGQGLEFLIYFQGNSAPDKSGLPSDRFSAERTGGSVSTLTIQRTQQEDSAVYLCASSRAKAGPVSGANVLTFGAGSRLTVL.

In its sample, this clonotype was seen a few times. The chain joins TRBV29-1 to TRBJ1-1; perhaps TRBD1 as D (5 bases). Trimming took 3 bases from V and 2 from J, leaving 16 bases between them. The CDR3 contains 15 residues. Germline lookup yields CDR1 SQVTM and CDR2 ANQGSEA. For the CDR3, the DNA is TGCAGCGTTGAGGCCGGGGTACAGGTTAACACTGAAGCTTTCTTT. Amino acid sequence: CSVEAGVQVNTEAFF. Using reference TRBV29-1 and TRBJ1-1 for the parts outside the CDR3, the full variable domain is SAVISQKPSRDICQRGTSLTIQCQVDSQVTMMFWYRQQPGQSLTLIATANQGSEATYESGFVIDKFPISRPNLTFSTLTVSNMSPEDSSIYLCSVEAGVQVNTEAFFGQGTRLTVV.

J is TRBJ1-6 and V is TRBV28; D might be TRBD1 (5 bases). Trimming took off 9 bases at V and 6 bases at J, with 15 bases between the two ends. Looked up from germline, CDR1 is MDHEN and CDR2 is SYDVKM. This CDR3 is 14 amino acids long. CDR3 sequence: CASTRDATNSPLHF. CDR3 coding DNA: TGTGCCAGTACGAGGGACGCCACTAATTCACCCCTCCACTTT.

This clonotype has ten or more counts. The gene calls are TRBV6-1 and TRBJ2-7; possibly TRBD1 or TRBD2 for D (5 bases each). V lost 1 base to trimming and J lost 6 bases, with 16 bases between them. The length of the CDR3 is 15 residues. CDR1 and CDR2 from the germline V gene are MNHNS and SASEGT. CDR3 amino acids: CASSEVGLGVREQYF. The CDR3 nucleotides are TGTGCCAGCAGTGAAGTTGGATTGGGGGTCCGCGAGCAGTACTTC.

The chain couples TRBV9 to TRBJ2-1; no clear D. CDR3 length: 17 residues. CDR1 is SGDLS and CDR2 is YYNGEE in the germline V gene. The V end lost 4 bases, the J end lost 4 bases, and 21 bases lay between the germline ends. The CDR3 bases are TGTGCCAGCAGCCCCGGCACTCCCACTTTTTCTTACAATGAGCAGTTCTTC. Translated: CASSPGTPTFSYNEQFF. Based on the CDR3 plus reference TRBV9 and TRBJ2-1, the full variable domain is DSGVTQTPKHLITATGQRVTLRCSPRSGDLSVYWYQQSLDQGLQFLIQYYNGEERAKGNILERFSAQQFPDLHSELNLSSLELGDSALYFCASSPGTPTFSYNEQFFGPGTRLTVL.

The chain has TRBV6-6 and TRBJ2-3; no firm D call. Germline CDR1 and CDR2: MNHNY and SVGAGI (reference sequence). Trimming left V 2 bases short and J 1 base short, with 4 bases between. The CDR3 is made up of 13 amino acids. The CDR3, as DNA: TGTGCCAGCAGTTACGGAGGCACAGATACGCAGTATTTT. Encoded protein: CASSYGGTDTQYF.